This T cell receptor (beta chain) stems from a study of read filtering for tumor transcriptome and immune sequencing. Overall study: IR-seq gave about 3.5 to 11 million TCR reads per sample; RNA-seq gave roughly 80 to 1,300.

The CDR3 spans 12 residues. V lost 7 bases and J 2 bases, leaving 9 bases between the germline ends. Germline V gene data show CDR1 as SQVTM and CDR2 as ANQGSEA. Findings and limits, study-wide: Correlation between methods rose after single-read clonotypes were removed. In IR-seq, single-read clonotypes were 70% to 85% of clonotypes but about 3.5% of reads. Sorted CD138-negative bone marrow cells were not purified T cells.

From around 0.4 ug of RNA, a library with molecular barcoded alpha/delta and beta/gamma adaptors was made. Using its own MiXCR run on the reads, TCRdb lists one record per CDR3 protein. The sample yields more than 100,000 distinct CDR3 sequences, under 15% seen once. Points on this clonotype: Its matching antigen is unknown. A much larger clone differs by one base, so this may be a read error.

The sequenced material came from a population of CD138-negative cells sorted from bone marrow. This chain uses TRBV29-1 with TRBJ2-1; D ambiguous. The receptor was derived from a donor older than 35 with multiple myeloma. The CDR3 sequence is CSALSAYNEQFF. DNA of the CDR3: TGCAGCGCCTTAAGCGCCTACAATGAGCAGTTCTTC.